The sequence of this T cell receptor beta chain was determined in a study of shared clonotypes between healthy human individuals. The protocol was immunoSEQ multiplex PCR, while the TCRdb copy is restricted to in-frame clones and leaves out a portion. The sample lists about 1.5 million clones, nearly 99% seen once, with 0.45% in the top ten. Only Caucasian adults living in Nashville, Tennessee made up the donor group. V lost 3 bases, J lost 9 bases, and 11 bases stayed unmatched. Per germline, CDR1 SGHNT and CDR2 YYREEE (reference sequence). The CDR3 is made up of 17 amino acids. Sample: naive CD4+ T cells sorted from blood. Subset noted: CD45RA+ positively selected. The genes are TRBV5-4 and TRBJ2-1; 14 nucleotides align to TRBD2. The TCR originated in a man aged 25 to 40 in good health. The CDR3 protein is CASSSDPGTSGSGEQFF. The CDR3 DNA reads as TGTGCCAGCAGCTCCGACCCCGGGACTAGCGGGAGTGGTGAGCAGTTCTTC.